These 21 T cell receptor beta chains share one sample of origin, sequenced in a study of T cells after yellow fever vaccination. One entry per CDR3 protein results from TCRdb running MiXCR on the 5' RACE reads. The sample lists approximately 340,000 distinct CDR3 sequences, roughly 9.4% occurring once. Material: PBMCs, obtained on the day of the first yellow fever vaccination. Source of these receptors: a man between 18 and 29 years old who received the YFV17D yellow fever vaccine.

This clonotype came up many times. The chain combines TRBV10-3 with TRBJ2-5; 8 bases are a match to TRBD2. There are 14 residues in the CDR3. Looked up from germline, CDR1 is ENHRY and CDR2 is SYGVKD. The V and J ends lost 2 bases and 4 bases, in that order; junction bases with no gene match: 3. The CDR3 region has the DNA TGTGCCATCAGTGAGCCGGGGGGGGTAGAGACCCAGTACTTC. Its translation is CAISEPGGVETQYF.

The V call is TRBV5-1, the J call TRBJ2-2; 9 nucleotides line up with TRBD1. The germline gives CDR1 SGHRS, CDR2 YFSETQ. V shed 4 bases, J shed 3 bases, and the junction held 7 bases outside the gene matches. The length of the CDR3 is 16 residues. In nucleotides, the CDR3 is TGCGCCAGCAGCGCGGACAGGGGATTGGACACCGGGGAGCTGTTTTTT. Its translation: CASSADRGLDTGELFF.

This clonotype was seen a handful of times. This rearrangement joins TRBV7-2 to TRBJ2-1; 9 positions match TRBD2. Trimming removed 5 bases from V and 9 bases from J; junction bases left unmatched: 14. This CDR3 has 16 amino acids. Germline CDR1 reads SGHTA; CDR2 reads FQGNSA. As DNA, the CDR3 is TGTGCCAGCAGCCCACCCTCGGGGCGGGGGGGCCGTGAGCAGTTCTTC. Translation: CASSPPSGRGGREQFF.

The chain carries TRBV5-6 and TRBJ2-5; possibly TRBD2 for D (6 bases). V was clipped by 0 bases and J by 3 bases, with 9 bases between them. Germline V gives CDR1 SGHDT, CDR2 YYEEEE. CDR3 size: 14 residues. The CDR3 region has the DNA TGTGCCAGCAGCTTGGGACCGGGAGAAGAGACCCAGTACTTC. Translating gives CASSLGPGEETQYF.

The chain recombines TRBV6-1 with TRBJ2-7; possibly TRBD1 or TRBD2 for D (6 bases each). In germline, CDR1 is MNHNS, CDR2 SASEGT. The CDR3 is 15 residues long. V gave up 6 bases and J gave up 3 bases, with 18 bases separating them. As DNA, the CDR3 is TGTGCCAGCAGGCGGGACACCGGGGATAGCTACGAGCAGTACTTC. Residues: CASRRDTGDSYEQYF.

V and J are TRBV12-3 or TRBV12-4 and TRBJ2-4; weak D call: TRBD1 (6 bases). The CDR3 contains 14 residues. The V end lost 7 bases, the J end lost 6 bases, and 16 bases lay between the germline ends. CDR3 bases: TGTGCCAGCACCTCGGGACACGTAAGAAACATTCAGTACTTC. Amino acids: CASTSGHVRNIQYF.

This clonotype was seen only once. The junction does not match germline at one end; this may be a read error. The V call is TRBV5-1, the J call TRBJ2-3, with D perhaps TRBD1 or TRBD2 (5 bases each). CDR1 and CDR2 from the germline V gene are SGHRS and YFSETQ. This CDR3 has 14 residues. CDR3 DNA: TGCACCAGCACCAATCCCTCTGGGGGAGATACGCAGTATTTT. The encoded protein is CTSTNPSGGDTQYF.

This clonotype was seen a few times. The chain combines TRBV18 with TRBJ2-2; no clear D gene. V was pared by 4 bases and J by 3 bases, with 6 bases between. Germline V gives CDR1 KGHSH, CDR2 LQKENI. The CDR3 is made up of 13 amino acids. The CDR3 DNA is TGTGCCAGCTCACAATCGGACACCGGGGAGCTGTTTTTT. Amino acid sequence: CASSQSDTGELFF.

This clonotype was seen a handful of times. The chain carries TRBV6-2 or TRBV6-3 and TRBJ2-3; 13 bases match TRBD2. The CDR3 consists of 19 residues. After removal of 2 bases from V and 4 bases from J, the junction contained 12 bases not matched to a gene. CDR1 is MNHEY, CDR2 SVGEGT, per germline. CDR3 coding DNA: TGTGCCAGCAGTTACCCGATGGGACTAGCGGGACGGATCCCAGATACGCAGTATTTT. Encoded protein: CASSYPMGLAGRIPDTQYF.

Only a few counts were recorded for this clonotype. The CDR3 nucleotides are TGTGCCATCAGTGAGTCGAGGGGGGCAGCTTTCTTT. Translation: CAISESRGAAFF. The gene calls are TRBV10-3 and TRBJ1-1; weak D call: TRBD1 (6 bases). V was cut by 0 bases and J by 10 bases, with 9 bases left in between. This CDR3 spans 12 amino acids. Looked up from germline, CDR1 is ENHRY and CDR2 is SYGVKD.

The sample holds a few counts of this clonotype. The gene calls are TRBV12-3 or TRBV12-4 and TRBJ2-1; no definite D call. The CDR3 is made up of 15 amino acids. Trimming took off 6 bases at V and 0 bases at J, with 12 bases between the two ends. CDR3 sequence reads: CASSPEYSSYNEQFF. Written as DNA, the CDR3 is TGTGCCAGCAGCCCCGAATACAGCTCCTACAATGAGCAGTTCTTC.

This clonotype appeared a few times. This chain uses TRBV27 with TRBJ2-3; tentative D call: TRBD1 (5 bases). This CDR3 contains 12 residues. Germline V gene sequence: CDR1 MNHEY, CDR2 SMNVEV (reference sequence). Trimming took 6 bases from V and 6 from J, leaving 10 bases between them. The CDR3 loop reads CASSQGWDTQYF. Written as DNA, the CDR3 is TGTGCCAGCAGCCAGGGATGGGATACGCAGTATTTT.

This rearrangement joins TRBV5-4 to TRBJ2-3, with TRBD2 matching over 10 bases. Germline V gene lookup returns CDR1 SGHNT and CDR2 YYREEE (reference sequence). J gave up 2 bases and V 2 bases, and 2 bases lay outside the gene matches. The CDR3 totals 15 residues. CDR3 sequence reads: CASSFSGRNTDTQYF. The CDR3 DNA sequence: TGTGCCAGCAGCTTTAGCGGGAGGAACACAGATACGCAGTATTTT. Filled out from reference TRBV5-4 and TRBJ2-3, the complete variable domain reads ETGVTQSPTHLIKTRGQQVTLRCSSQSGHNTVSWYQQALGQGPQFIFQYYREEENGRGNFPPRFSGLQFPNYSSELNVNALELDDSALYLCASSFSGRNTDTQYFGPGTRLTVL.

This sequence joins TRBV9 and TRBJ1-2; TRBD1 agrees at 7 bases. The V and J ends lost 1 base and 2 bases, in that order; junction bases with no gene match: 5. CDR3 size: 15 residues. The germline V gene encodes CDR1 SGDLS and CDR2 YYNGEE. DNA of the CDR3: TGTGCCAGCAGCGTAACGGGGACAGAGAACTATGGCTACACCTTC. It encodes CASSVTGTENYGYTF.

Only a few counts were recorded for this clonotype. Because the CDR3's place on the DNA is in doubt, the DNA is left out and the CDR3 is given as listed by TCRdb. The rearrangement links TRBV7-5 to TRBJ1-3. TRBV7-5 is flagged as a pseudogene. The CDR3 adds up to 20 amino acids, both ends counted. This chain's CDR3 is CISVPEALSGLRSSGNTIYF.

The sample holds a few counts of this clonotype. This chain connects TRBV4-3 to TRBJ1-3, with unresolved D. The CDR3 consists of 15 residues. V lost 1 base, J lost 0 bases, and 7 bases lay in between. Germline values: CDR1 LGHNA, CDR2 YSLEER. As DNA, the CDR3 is TGCGCCAGCAGCCAAGTAATCCTCTCTGGAAACACCATATATTTT. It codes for CASSQVILSGNTIYF.

CDR3 amino acids: CASSPWGTNQPQHF. CDR3 nucleotides: TGTGCCAGCAGCCCGTGGGGTACAAATCAGCCCCAGCATTTT. The genes are TRBV7-6 and TRBJ1-5; D is ambiguous. V shed 5 bases and J shed 4 bases, with 12 bases lying between them. Germline CDR1 reads SGHVS; CDR2 reads FNYEAQ. CDR3 length: 14 amino acids.

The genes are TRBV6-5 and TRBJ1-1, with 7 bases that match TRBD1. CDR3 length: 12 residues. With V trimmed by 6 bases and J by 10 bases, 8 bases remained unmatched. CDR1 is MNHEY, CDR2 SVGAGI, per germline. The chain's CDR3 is CASRLRDSRAFF. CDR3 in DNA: TGTGCCAGCAGACTCCGGGACAGTCGAGCTTTCTTT.

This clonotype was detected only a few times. The CDR3 region has the DNA TGCGCCAGCAGCCAAGCACCGAGACTAGCGGGGGCCCGGGGGTTGGATACGCAGTATTTT. Its protein is CASSQAPRLAGARGLDTQYF. The V gene is TRBV4-3, the J gene TRBJ2-3; TRBD2 matches at 12 bases. Germline V CDR1 and CDR2: LGHNA, YSLEER. V dropped 1 base and J dropped 6; count of bases not matched to a gene: 17. The CDR3 has 20 residues.

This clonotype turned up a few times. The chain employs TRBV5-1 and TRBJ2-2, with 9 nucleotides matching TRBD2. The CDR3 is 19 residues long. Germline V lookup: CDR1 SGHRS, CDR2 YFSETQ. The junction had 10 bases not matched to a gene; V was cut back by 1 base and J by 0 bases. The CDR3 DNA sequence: TGCGCCAGCAGCTTGTGGCGGCTAGCGGGGATGGCGAACACCGGGGAGCTGTTTTTT. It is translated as CASSLWRLAGMANTGELFF.

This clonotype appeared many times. As DNA, the CDR3 is TGTGCCTGGAGCCGCGGGACAGGGGGATATAGCAATCAGCCCCAGCATTTT. It yields the protein CAWSRGTGGYSNQPQHF. The chain combines TRBV30 with TRBJ1-5; 11 bases are a match to TRBD1. In germline, CDR1 is GTSNPN, CDR2 SVGIG (reference sequence). After removal of 3 bases from V and 0 bases from J, the junction contained 7 bases not matched to a gene. This CDR3 comprises 17 residues.